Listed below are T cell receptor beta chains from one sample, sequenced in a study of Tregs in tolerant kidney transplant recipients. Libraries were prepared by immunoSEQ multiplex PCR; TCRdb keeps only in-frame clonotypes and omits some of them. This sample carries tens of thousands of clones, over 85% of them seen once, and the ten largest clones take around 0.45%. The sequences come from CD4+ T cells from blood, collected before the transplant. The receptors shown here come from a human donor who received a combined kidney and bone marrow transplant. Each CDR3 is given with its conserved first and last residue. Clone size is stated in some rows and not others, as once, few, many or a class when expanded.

cdr3_aa: CASLESGGTEAFF; v_call: TRBV7-3; clone_size: .; j_call: TRBJ1-1
cdr3_aa: CASSAAGDSYNEQFF; v_call: TRBV5-1; clone_size: .; j_call: TRBJ2-1
cdr3_aa: CATSRDLGRLAGGVDTQYF; v_call: TRBV15; clone_size: .; j_call: TRBJ2-3
cdr3_aa: CASSLAKRAYEQYF; v_call: TRBV27; clone_size: .; j_call: TRBJ2-7
cdr3_aa: CASSVRAQETQYF; v_call: TRBV9; clone_size: .; j_call: TRBJ2-5
cdr3_aa: CASSLAGNSNQPQHF; v_call: TRBV5-1; clone_size: .; j_call: TRBJ1-5
cdr3_aa: CASRGLYGVQPQHF; v_call: TRBV28; clone_size: .; j_call: TRBJ1-5
cdr3_aa: CASSLQGAGANVLTF; v_call: TRBV28; clone_size: .; j_call: TRBJ2-6
cdr3_aa: CASSPPRAAGRDGYTF; v_call: TRBV18; clone_size: .; j_call: TRBJ1-2
cdr3_aa: CAWGIGLAGGPDIQYF; v_call: TRBV30; clone_size: once; j_call: TRBJ2-4
cdr3_aa: CASSDSHEQYF; v_call: TRBV2; clone_size: .; j_call: TRBJ2-7
cdr3_aa: CASSSLPGREQFF; v_call: TRBV7-3; clone_size: .; j_call: TRBJ2-1
cdr3_aa: CASSLVNRGNYGYTF; v_call: TRBV27; clone_size: .; j_call: TRBJ1-2
cdr3_aa: CASSLGQGSEKLFF; v_call: TRBV6-6; clone_size: once; j_call: TRBJ1-4
cdr3_aa: CASRAGGQETQYF; v_call: TRBV7-3; clone_size: .; j_call: TRBJ2-5
cdr3_aa: CASSLLNTEAFF; v_call: TRBV11-1; clone_size: .; j_call: TRBJ1-1
cdr3_aa: CASSFGYTGKETGELFF; v_call: TRBV7-9; clone_size: .; j_call: TRBJ2-2
cdr3_aa: CASSARVLTGAEAFF; v_call: TRBV7-2; clone_size: .; j_call: TRBJ1-1
cdr3_aa: CASRSRQGYNEQFF; v_call: TRBV2; clone_size: .; j_call: TRBJ2-1
cdr3_aa: CASSPTEGNEQFF; v_call: TRBV5-1; clone_size: .; j_call: TRBJ2-1
cdr3_aa: CASSIDRVYGYTF; v_call: TRBV7-9; clone_size: .; j_call: TRBJ1-2
cdr3_aa: CASSTGETQYF; v_call: TRBV14; clone_size: .; j_call: TRBJ2-5
cdr3_aa: CASSQFGGNTGNTIYF; v_call: TRBV11-1; clone_size: few; j_call: TRBJ1-3
cdr3_aa: CAGQESAVNSPLHF; v_call: TRBV28; clone_size: .; j_call: TRBJ1-6
cdr3_aa: CASSSQGYEQYF; v_call: TRBV5-1; clone_size: once; j_call: TRBJ2-7
cdr3_aa: CASSQDFDSGLSYNEQFF; v_call: TRBV4-3; clone_size: .; j_call: TRBJ2-1
cdr3_aa: CASSFPVDEQFF; v_call: TRBV11-2; clone_size: .; j_call: TRBJ2-1
cdr3_aa: CASSSLAGGPYEQYF; v_call: TRBV5-1; clone_size: .; j_call: TRBJ2-7
cdr3_aa: CASSLVHSDNEQFF; v_call: TRBV5-1; clone_size: .; j_call: TRBJ2-1
cdr3_aa: CASSNPRDWGAKNIQYF; v_call: TRBV21-1; clone_size: .; j_call: TRBJ2-4
cdr3_aa: CASSGFPLYGTGLQGGYTF; v_call: TRBV6-1; clone_size: .; j_call: TRBJ1-2
cdr3_aa: CAWSTEYSNQPQHF; v_call: TRBV30; clone_size: .; j_call: TRBJ1-5
cdr3_aa: CASSTDRGQEQYF; v_call: TRBV11-1; clone_size: once; j_call: TRBJ2-7
cdr3_aa: CASSIGQGGGYEQYF; v_call: TRBV5-1; clone_size: .; j_call: TRBJ2-7
cdr3_aa: CASSIYSGDVETQYF; v_call: TRBV7-2; clone_size: .; j_call: TRBJ2-5
cdr3_aa: CASSQALGRDEYEQYF; v_call: TRBV4-2; clone_size: .; j_call: TRBJ2-7
cdr3_aa: CATKRQGGFYNEQFF; v_call: TRBV19; clone_size: .; j_call: TRBJ2-1
cdr3_aa: CASSPRPGRERAGANVLTF; v_call: TRBV19; clone_size: once; j_call: TRBJ2-6
cdr3_aa: CASGKQGTGNTIYF; v_call: TRBV12-5; clone_size: .; j_call: TRBJ1-3
cdr3_aa: CASSDGQGIYNSPLHF; v_call: TRBV11-2; clone_size: once; j_call: TRBJ1-6
cdr3_aa: CASSPTGGSNQPQHF; v_call: TRBV19; clone_size: .; j_call: TRBJ1-5
cdr3_aa: CAWSVAGRNSPLHF; v_call: TRBV30; clone_size: .; j_call: TRBJ1-6
cdr3_aa: CASSVGVDRGYEQYF; v_call: TRBV9; clone_size: once; j_call: TRBJ2-7
cdr3_aa: CASGQAQIYGYTF; v_call: TRBV6-5; clone_size: .; j_call: TRBJ1-2
cdr3_aa: CASSLDSNQPQHF; v_call: TRBV11-3; clone_size: .; j_call: TRBJ1-5
cdr3_aa: CASSVGASSAGELFF; v_call: TRBV9; clone_size: .; j_call: TRBJ2-2
cdr3_aa: CASSQSDRNTEAFF; v_call: TRBV16; clone_size: .; j_call: TRBJ1-1
cdr3_aa: CASRGPGGNSPLHF; v_call: TRBV5-4; clone_size: once; j_call: TRBJ1-6
cdr3_aa: CASLVQGASYEQYF; v_call: TRBV10-1; clone_size: once; j_call: TRBJ2-7
cdr3_aa: CASSRYDGGGVAETQYF; v_call: TRBV4-1; clone_size: .; j_call: TRBJ2-5
cdr3_aa: CASSLGGRGNSPLHF; v_call: TRBV5-1; clone_size: once; j_call: TRBJ1-6
cdr3_aa: CASSLSRNTIYF; v_call: TRBV28; clone_size: .; j_call: TRBJ1-3
cdr3_aa: CASSFLLGTGKEAFF; v_call: TRBV19; clone_size: .; j_call: TRBJ1-1
cdr3_aa: CASSVSANEKLFF; v_call: TRBV9; clone_size: once; j_call: TRBJ1-4
cdr3_aa: CASSFGQGSTEAFF; v_call: TRBV9; clone_size: .; j_call: TRBJ1-1
cdr3_aa: CASSWVAGLEGTQYF; v_call: TRBV5-1; clone_size: .; j_call: TRBJ2-3
cdr3_aa: CASSRYRGGNSYEQYF; v_call: TRBV27; clone_size: .; j_call: TRBJ2-7